This T cell receptor (beta chain) was documented in a study of blood T cell repertoires in COVID-19. Study in general: Italy, Spain and the United States were the sources of the convalescent and acute COVID-19 samples. From T cells, B-cell-depleted T cells, or PBMCs came the material, which was cDNA or gDNA.

Germline V gene lookup returns CDR1 SGHRS and CDR2 YFSETQ. Trimming stripped 2 bases from V and 2 bases from J, with 8 bases between. The CDR3 is 15 residues long. Assay: immunoSEQ multiplex PCR; the TCRdb copy retains only in-frame clones and omits some. The sample has under 300,000 clones, around four fifths seen once. The sequenced sample was peripheral blood. The rearrangement joins TRBV5-1 to TRBJ2-6, with D possibly being TRBD1 (6 bases). The TCR comes from a woman aged 60-75 years with active or convalescent COVID-19. CDR3 nucleotide sequence: TGCGCCAGCAGCTTCACAGGGACTGGGGCCAACGTCCTGACTTTC. Protein sequence: CASSFTGTGANVLTF.